This T cell receptor beta chain was obtained from a study of T-cell reconstitution after alpha-beta-depleted transplantation in children. Deletions cut 2 bases from V and 6 bases from J, with 4 bases between. The CDR3 has 10 amino acids. CDR1 and CDR2 (germline): DFQATT, SNEGSKA (reference sequence). Molecular barcoding with unique molecular identifiers was used for the TCRbeta library. TCRdb analysed the PCR reads with MiXCR anew, one entry per CDR3 protein. The table has 130,000 to 150,000 distinct CDR3 sequences, roughly 9% seen once. A few counts support this clonotype. The receptor comes from a female patient aged 2 to 10 who had a stem cell transplant for congenital amegakaryocytic thrombocytopenia, so the T cells may come from the graft donor. The chain has TRBV20-1 and TRBJ1-1; no clear D. Source: PBMCs, mostly from graft donor cells, taken 180 days after TCRalphabeta/CD19-depleted stem cell transplant. CDR3: CSARSPEAFF. The CDR3 DNA reads as TGCAGTGCTAGATCTCCTGAAGCTTTCTTT.